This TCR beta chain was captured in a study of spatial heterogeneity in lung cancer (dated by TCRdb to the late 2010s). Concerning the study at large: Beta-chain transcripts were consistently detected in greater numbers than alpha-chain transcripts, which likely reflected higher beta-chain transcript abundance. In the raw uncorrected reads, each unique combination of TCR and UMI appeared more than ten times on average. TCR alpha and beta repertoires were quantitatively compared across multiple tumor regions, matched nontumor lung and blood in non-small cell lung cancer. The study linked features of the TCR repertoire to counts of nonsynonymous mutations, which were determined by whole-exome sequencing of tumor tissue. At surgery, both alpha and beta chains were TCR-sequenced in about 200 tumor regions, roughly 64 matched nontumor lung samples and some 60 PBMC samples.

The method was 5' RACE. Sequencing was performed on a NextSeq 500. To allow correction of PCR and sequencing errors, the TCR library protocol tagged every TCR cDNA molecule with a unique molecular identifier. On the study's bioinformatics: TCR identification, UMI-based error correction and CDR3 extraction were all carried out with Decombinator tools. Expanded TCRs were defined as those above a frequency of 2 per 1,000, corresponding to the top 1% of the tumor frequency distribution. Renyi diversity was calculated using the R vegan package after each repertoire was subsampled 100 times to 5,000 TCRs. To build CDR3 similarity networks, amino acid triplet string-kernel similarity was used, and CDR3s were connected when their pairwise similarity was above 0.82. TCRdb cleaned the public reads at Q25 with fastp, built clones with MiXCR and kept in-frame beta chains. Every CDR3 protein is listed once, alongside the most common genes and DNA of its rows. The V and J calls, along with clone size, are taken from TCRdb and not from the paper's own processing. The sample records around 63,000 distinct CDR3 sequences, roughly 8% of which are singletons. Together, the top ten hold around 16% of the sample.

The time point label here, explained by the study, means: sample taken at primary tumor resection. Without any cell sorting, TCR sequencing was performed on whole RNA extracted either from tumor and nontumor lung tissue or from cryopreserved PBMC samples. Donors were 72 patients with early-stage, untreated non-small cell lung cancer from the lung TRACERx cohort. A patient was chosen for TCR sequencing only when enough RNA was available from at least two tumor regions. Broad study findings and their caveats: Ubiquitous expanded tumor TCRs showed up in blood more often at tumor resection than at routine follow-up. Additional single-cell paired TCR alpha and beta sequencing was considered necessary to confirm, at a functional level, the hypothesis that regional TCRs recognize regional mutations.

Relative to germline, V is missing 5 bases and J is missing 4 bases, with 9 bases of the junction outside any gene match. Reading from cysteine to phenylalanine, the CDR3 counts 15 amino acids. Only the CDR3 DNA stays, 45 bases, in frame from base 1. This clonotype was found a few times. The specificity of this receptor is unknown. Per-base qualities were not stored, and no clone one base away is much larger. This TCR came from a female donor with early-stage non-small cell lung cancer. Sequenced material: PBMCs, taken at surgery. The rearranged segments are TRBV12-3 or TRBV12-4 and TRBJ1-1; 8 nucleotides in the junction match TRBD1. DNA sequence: TGTGCCAGCAGTCAAGAGACAGGGGTGGGCACTGAAGCTTTCTTT. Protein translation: CASSQETGVGTEAFF.